The 26 T cell receptor beta chains listed next were all sequenced from one sample in a study of monozygotic twins with inflammatory bowel disease. With the 5' RACE reads reprocessed, TCRdb shows one record per CDR3 protein and no DNA. The repertoire table contains 400,000 or so distinct CDR3 sequences. Specimen: blood. All receptors come from a human donor with ulcerative colitis or Crohn's disease, or a healthy co-twin of an affected twin (not recorded which).

The rearrangement links TRBV19 to TRBJ2-5. The germline CDR1 and CDR2 sequences are LNHDA and SQIVND (reference sequence). The CDR3 has 12 amino acids. The CDR3 here is CASSFIEETQYF.

The chain joins TRBV7-2 to TRBJ2-4; the D call of TRBD2 rests on TCRdb alone, since no DNA is present to check it. The CDR3 spans 12 residues. CDR1 is SGHTA, CDR2 FQGNSA, per germline. The CDR3 sequence is CASSLTGPVSYF. The variable domain in full, completed from reference TRBV7-2 and TRBJ2-4, reads GAGVSQSPSNKVTEKGKDVELRCDPISGHTALYWYRQSLGQGLEFLIYFQGNSAPDKSGLPSDRFSAERTGGSVSTLTIQRTQQEDSAVYLCASSLTGPVSYFGAGTRLSVL.

V gene TRBV20-1 combines with J gene TRBJ2-3; the TRBD1 assignment by TCRdb is unverifiable without DNA. The CDR3 loop spans 14 amino acids. CDR1 DFQATT and CDR2 SNEGSKA come from the germline V gene (reference sequence). The CDR3 spells CSAIPGSGGDTQYF.

The V call is TRBV9, the J call TRBJ2-2; TCRdb reports TRBD1, a call that lacks DNA to check it against. The CDR3 is made up of 17 amino acids. CDR1 is SGDLS and CDR2 is YYNGEE in the germline V gene. This CDR3 reads CASSPREETGGRGELFF.

The rearrangement uses TRBV29-1 and TRBJ1-1; checking the TCRdb D call of TRBD1 is not possible without DNA. There are 13 residues in the CDR3. CDR1 and CDR2 from the germline V gene are SQVTM and ANQGSEA. This chain's CDR3 is CSVALQGATEAFF.

Here the CDR3 reads CASSYVGLAENEQFF. The chain combines TRBV6-2 or TRBV6-3 with TRBJ2-1; lacking DNA, the TRBD2 call made by TCRdb goes unchecked. The CDR3 loop spans 15 amino acids. Germline CDR1 is MNHEY and CDR2 is SVGEGT.

The CDR3 sequence is CASSFEGEGYGYTF. The J gene is TRBJ1-2, the V gene TRBV28. This CDR3 comprises 14 residues. The germline V gene has CDR1 MDHEN and CDR2 SYDVKM.

The chain has TRBV14 and TRBJ2-1; there is no DNA to check the TCRdb D call of TRBD2. Germline V gene sequence: CDR1 SGHDN, CDR2 FVKESK. There are 13 residues in the CDR3. The CDR3 is CASSSGLLPLPFF. Full variable domain (missing parts from reference TRBV14 and TRBJ2-1): EAGVTQFPSHSVIEKGQTVTLRCDPISGHDNLYWYRRVMGKEIKFLLHFVKESKQDESGMPNNRFLAERTGGTYSTLKVQPAELEDSGVYFCASSSGLLPLPFFGPGTRLTVL.

The J gene is TRBJ2-1, the V gene TRBV6-5; TCRdb reports TRBD2, a call that lacks DNA to check it against. This CDR3 has 16 amino acids. Per the germline V gene, CDR1 is MNHEY and CDR2 is SVGAGI. The CDR3 sequence is CASSYPDGSGQYEQFF.

The chain joins TRBV20-1 to TRBJ2-1; as DNA is missing, the TRBD2 call by TCRdb cannot be tested. The CDR3 totals 18 residues. Germline CDR1 is DFQATT and CDR2 is SNEGSKA (reference sequence). CDR3 protein: CSARKRLAGESSYNEQFF.

The chain links TRBV7-3 to TRBJ2-3; TCRdb outputs TRBD1, but without DNA this stays unchecked. There are 16 residues in the CDR3. Germline CDR1 and CDR2: SGHTA and FQGTGA. The CDR3 is CASSLRGQGSTDTQYF.

V gene TRBV20-1 combines with J gene TRBJ1-1; as DNA is missing, the TRBD1 call by TCRdb cannot be tested. The CDR3 sequence is 15 residues long. Germline V CDR1 and CDR2: DFQATT, SNEGSKA (reference sequence). CDR3 amino acids: CSARAAGGMNTEAFF.

The V call is TRBV7-9, the J call TRBJ2-1; TCRdb's D gene call, TRBD1, goes unchecked for lack of DNA. This CDR3 region has 15 residues. The germline V gene has CDR1 SEHNR and CDR2 FQNEAQ (reference sequence). CDR3 in amino acids: CASSPQGDRVYEQFF.

This chain uses TRBV3-1 with TRBJ1-1. CDR3 size: 14 residues. CDR1 is LGHDT and CDR2 is YNNKEL in the germline V gene (reference sequence). CDR3 residues: CASSQRHRNTEAFF.

V gene TRBV20-1 combines with J gene TRBJ2-2. Germline V gene sequence: CDR1 DFQATT, CDR2 SNEGSKA (reference sequence). The CDR3 sequence is 15 residues long. CDR3 region: CSARDLGQNTGELFF.

This chain joins TRBV4-2 and TRBJ2-2; TCRdb reports TRBD2, a call that lacks DNA to check it against. The CDR3 runs 19 residues. Germline CDR1 is LGHNA and CDR2 is YNFKEQ. CDR3 region: CASSQEPPSGRRDTGELFF.

J is TRBJ2-3 and V is TRBV5-1. The germline CDR1 and CDR2 sequences are SGHRS and YFSETQ. The CDR3 sequence is 13 residues long. The chain's CDR3 is CASSLSTADTQYF. Drawing the rest from reference TRBV5-1 and TRBJ2-3, the complete variable domain is KAGVTQTPRYLIKTRGQQVTLSCSPISGHRSVSWYQQTPGQGLQFLFEYFSETQRNKGNFPGRFSGRQFSNSRSEMNVSTLELGDSALYLCASSLSTADTQYFGPGTRLTVL.

The chain combines TRBV5-1 with TRBJ2-3. The germline CDR1 and CDR2 sequences are SGHRS and YFSETQ. The CDR3 length is 13 residues. This CDR3 is CASSSTSSDTQYF.

This rearrangement joins TRBV7-8 to TRBJ2-1. Germline V gene lookup returns CDR1 SGHVS and CDR2 FQNEAQ. The CDR3 covers 15 residues. CDR3 sequence: CASSLFRGTYNEQFF.

V usage is TRBV20-1 and J usage is TRBJ2-3; no DNA is available, so the TRBD2 call from TCRdb remains unchecked. The CDR3 extends over 17 amino acids. CDR1 is DFQATT and CDR2 is SNEGSKA in the germline V gene (reference sequence). CDR3 loop: CSASEAESSWGTDTQYF.

The chain is built from TRBV28 and TRBJ2-5; lacking DNA, the TRBD1 call made by TCRdb goes unchecked. This CDR3 spans 17 amino acids. The germline V gene has CDR1 MDHEN and CDR2 SYDVKM. CDR3 sequence: CASSPKPRTGGRETQYF. Filled out from reference TRBV28 and TRBJ2-5, the complete variable domain reads DVKVTQSSRYLVKRTGEKVFLECVQDMDHENMFWYRQDPGLGLRLIYFSYDVKMKEKGDIPEGYSVSREKKERFSLILESASTNQTSMYLCASSPKPRTGGRETQYFGPGTRLLVL.

The chain joins TRBV6-5 to TRBJ1-2; without DNA, the TCRdb call of TRBD1 cannot be checked. Germline lookup yields CDR1 MNHEY and CDR2 SVGAGI. The CDR3 length is 13 residues. This CDR3 is CASRLDRGYGYTF.

This chain links TRBV4-1 with TRBJ2-2; checking the TCRdb D call of TRBD1 is not possible without DNA. Germline V lookup: CDR1 MGHRA, CDR2 YSYEKL. The CDR3 length is 19 residues. Here the CDR3 reads CASRPTPGSDRLGTGELFF.

The rearrangement links TRBV6-6 to TRBJ1-1; TCRdb gives TRBD1 as the D gene, but with no DNA this cannot be confirmed. Germline loops: CDR1 MNHNY, CDR2 SVGAGI (reference sequence). The CDR3 totals 14 residues. The CDR3: CASNEVGGSTEAFF.

V gene TRBV27 combines with J gene TRBJ2-2. CDR1 and CDR2 (germline): MNHEY, SMNVEV (reference sequence). This CDR3 has 13 amino acids. The CDR3 region is CASSLSSRGELFF.

This chain links TRBV12-3 or TRBV12-4 with TRBJ2-7; TCRdb's D call, TRBD2, is unchecked because there is no DNA. The CDR3 runs to 16 residues. CDR3 protein: CASSSLLAGVTNEQYF.